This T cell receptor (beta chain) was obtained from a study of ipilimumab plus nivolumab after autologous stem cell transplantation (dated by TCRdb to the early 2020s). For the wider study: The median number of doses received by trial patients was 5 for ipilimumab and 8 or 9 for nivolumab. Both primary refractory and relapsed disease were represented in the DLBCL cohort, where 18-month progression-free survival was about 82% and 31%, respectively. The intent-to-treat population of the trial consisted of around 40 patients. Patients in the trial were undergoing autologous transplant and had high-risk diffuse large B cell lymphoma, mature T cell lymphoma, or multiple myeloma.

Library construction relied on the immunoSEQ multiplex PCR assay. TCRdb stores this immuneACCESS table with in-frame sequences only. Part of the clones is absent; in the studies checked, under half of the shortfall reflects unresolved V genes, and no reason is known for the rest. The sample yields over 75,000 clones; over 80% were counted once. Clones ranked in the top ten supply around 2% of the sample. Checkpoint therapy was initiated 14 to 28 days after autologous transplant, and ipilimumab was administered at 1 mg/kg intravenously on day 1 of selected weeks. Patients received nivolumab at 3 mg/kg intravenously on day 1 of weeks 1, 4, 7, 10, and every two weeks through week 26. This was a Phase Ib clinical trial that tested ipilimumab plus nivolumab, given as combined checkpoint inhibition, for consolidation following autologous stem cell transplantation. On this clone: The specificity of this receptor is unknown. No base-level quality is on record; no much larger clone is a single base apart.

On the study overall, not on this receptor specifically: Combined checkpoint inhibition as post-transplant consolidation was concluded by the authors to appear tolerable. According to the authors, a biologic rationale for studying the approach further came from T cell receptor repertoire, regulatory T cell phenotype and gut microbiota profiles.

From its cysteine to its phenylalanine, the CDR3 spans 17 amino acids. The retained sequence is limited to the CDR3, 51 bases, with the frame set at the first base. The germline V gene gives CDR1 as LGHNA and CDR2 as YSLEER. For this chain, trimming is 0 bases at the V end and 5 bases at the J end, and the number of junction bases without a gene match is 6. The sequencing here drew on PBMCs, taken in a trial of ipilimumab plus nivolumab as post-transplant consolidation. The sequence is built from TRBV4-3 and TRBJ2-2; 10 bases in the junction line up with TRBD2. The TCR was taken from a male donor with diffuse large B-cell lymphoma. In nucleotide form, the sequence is TGCGCCAGCAGCCAAGAGGCCGGGACTAGCGAGACCGGGGAGCTGTTTTTT. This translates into CASSQEAGTSETGELFF.